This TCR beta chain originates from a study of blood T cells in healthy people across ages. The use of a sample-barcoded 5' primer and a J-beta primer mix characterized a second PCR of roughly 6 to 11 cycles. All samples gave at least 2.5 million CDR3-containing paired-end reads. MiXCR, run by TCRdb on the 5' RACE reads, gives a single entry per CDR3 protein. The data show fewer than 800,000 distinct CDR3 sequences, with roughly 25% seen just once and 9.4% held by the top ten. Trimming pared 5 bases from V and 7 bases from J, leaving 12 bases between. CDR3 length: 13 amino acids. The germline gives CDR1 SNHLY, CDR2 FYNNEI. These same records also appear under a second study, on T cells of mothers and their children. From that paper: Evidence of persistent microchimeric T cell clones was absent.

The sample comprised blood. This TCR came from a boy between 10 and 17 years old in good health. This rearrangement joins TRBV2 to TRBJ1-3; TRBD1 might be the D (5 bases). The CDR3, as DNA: TGTGCCAGCAGTACGGACATCAAGAACACCATATATTTT. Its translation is CASSTDIKNTIYF.